Following are 16 T cell receptor beta chains from one sample sequenced in a study of cytomegalovirus exposure and HLA in healthy donors. The primer mix had 60 Vbeta and 13 Jbeta primers. Method: immunoSEQ multiplex PCR; TCRdb's copy keeps in-frame clones and lacks some. The repertoire has approximately 150,000 clones, less than 85% of them found once; the top ten carry 6.3%. The sample was PBMCs. These receptor sequences come from a man aged 50 or older in good health and CMV-seropositive.

The chain uses TRBV29-1 and TRBJ2-3; TRBD2 aligns across 7 bases. Germline CDR1 is SQVTM and CDR2 is ANQGSEA. The CDR3 runs to 15 residues. V trimming: 4 bases; J trimming: 3 bases; junction bases outside the gene matches: 10. DNA for the CDR3: TGCAGCGTTGTTCGGGGGGTAGGGTTAACAGATACGCAGTATTTT. Amino acids: CSVVRGVGLTDTQYF.

V gene TRBV2 combines with J gene TRBJ2-3, with a weak D call TRBD1 (6 bases). The germline CDR1 and CDR2 sequences are SNHLY and FYNNEI. The CDR3 totals 13 residues. V was pared by 6 bases and J by 5 bases, with 12 bases between. The DNA for the CDR3 is TGTGCCAGCAGGCCCAACAGGGTAGATACGCAGTATTTT. Amino acid sequence: CASRPNRVDTQYF.

The chain joins TRBV5-6 to TRBJ2-3; tentatively, D is TRBD1 (6 bases). There are 16 residues in the CDR3. Deletions cut 0 bases from V and 6 bases from J, with 17 bases between. Looked up from germline, CDR1 is SGHDT and CDR2 is YYEEEE. CDR3 sequence: CASSLVTGSTHDTQYF. For the CDR3, the DNA is TGTGCCAGCAGCTTGGTAACAGGGTCTACGCACGATACGCAGTATTTT.

This clone came up once. The genes are TRBV4-1 and TRBJ1-2; 11 nucleotides agree with TRBD1. Germline V gene sequence: CDR1 MGHRA, CDR2 YSYEKL. The length of the CDR3 is 15 residues. The junction had 5 bases not matched to a gene; V was cut back by 4 bases and J by 4 bases. CDR3 sequence (DNA): TGCGCCAGCAGCCCAGGACAGGGGGCGGCCTATGGCTACACCTTC. It yields the protein CASSPGQGAAYGYTF.

The V and J genes are TRBV6-1 and TRBJ1-2; 11 nucleotides line up with TRBD1. This CDR3 comprises 15 residues. Germline V gene lookup returns CDR1 MNHNS and CDR2 SASEGT. V gave up 5 bases and J gave up 2 bases; unmatched junction bases: 4. As DNA, the CDR3 is TGTGCCAGCAGTCGGACAGGGGGCTCGAACTATGGCTACACCTTC. Residues: CASSRTGGSNYGYTF.

The V and J genes are TRBV20-1 and TRBJ1-2; D not resolved. The V end was cut by 3 bases, the J end by 6 bases, with 8 bases between. This CDR3 has 11 amino acids. In germline, CDR1 is DFQATT, CDR2 SNEGSKA (reference sequence). The CDR3 is CSASVGDGYTF. The CDR3 DNA sequence: TGCAGTGCTAGTGTCGGGGATGGCTACACCTTC.

The chain employs TRBV5-1 and TRBJ2-1, with TRBD1 matching over 12 bases. The CDR3 extends over 15 amino acids. From germline, CDR1 is SGHRS and CDR2 YFSETQ. V shed 3 bases and J 10 bases; nucleotides not matched to a gene: 8. CDR3 protein: CASSSTGTGGLEQFF. CDR3 nucleotides: TGCGCCAGCAGCTCGACCGGGACAGGGGGCTTAGAGCAGTTCTTC.

The chain has TRBV5-1 and TRBJ1-2, with 11 bases that match TRBD1. J lost 8 bases, V lost 2 bases, and 8 bases had no gene match. This CDR3 has 15 amino acids. CDR1 SGHRS and CDR2 YFSETQ come from the germline V gene. The CDR3, as DNA: TGCGCCAGCAGCTTTGGCGGGACAGGGGGAGAGGGCTACACCTTC. It specifies CASSFGGTGGEGYTF.

This clone was seen a handful of times. This rearrangement joins TRBV27 to TRBJ2-7; TRBD2 matches at 11 bases. CDR3 length: 16 residues. The germline V gene encodes CDR1 MNHEY and CDR2 SMNVEV (reference sequence). Unmatched junction bases numbered 7, after V lost 5 bases and J lost 1 base. CDR3 sequence: CASSPPRLAGSYEQYF. DNA for the CDR3: TGTGCCAGCAGTCCACCCCGACTAGCGGGGTCCTACGAGCAGTACTTC.

V usage is TRBV7-9 and J usage is TRBJ2-5; a weak D match, TRBD1 (5 bases). The CDR3 has 16 amino acids. Trimming shortened V by 1 base and J by 4 bases, and 16 bases separated the two germline ends. Germline CDR1 is SEHNR and CDR2 is FQNEAQ (reference sequence). The DNA of the CDR3 is TGTGCCAGCAGCTTAGAAGTTGTAGGGGTAAGAGAGACCCAGTACTTC. As protein: CASSLEVVGVRETQYF.

This chain connects TRBV5-1 to TRBJ2-3; 7 positions match TRBD1. Unmatched junction bases numbered 5, after V lost 0 bases and J lost 4 bases. From germline, CDR1 is SGHRS and CDR2 YFSETQ. The length of the CDR3 is 15 residues. The CDR3 region has the DNA TGCGCCAGCAGCTTGGCCGACAGGGCCGCAGATACGCAGTATTTT. Its protein product is CASSLADRAADTQYF.

This clone showed up just a few times. The gene calls are TRBV29-1 and TRBJ1-4, with D unresolved. The germline V gene has CDR1 SQVTM and CDR2 ANQGSEA. Trimming shortened V by 1 base and J by 6 bases, and 6 bases separated the two germline ends. This CDR3 comprises 12 residues. The CDR3, as DNA: TGCAGCGTTGAAGGGCCAGATGAAAAACTGTTTTTT. Its protein is CSVEGPDEKLFF.

The chain has TRBV5-4 and TRBJ1-1; D possibly corresponds to TRBD1 (5 bases). Germline lookup yields CDR1 SGHNT and CDR2 YYREEE (reference sequence). CDR3 length: 15 residues. V shed 0 bases and J shed 0 bases, with 9 bases lying between them. CDR3 amino acids: CASSLEGRVNTEAFF. The CDR3 nucleotides read TGTGCCAGCAGCTTGGAAGGCAGGGTGAACACTGAAGCTTTCTTT. Supplemented by reference TRBV5-4 and TRBJ1-1, the full variable domain reads ETGVTQSPTHLIKTRGQQVTLRCSSQSGHNTVSWYQQALGQGPQFIFQYYREEENGRGNFPPRFSGLQFPNYSSELNVNALELDDSALYLCASSLEGRVNTEAFFGQGTRLTVV.

V is TRBV6-1 and J is TRBJ1-2, with TRBD1 matching 7 bases. The junction had 5 bases not matched to a gene; V was cut back by 0 bases and J by 4 bases. The CDR3 is 15 residues long. The V gene's germline CDR1 is MNHNS and CDR2 SASEGT. This CDR3 is CASSEAETGIYGYTF. The CDR3 nucleotides are TGTGCCAGCAGTGAAGCAGAGACAGGGATCTATGGCTACACCTTC.

This clone showed up just once. This rearrangement joins TRBV2 to TRBJ2-1, with D possibly called TRBD1 or TRBD2 (6 bases each). Trimming pared 8 bases from V and 8 bases from J, leaving 19 bases between. The CDR3 spans 14 residues. Per the germline V gene, CDR1 is SNHLY and CDR2 is FYNNEI. The CDR3 DNA is TGTGCCAGCGGTGGGGGGCCCAACCGAGATGAGCAGTTCTTC. It yields the protein CASGGGPNRDEQFF.

Written as DNA, the CDR3 is TGTGCCAGCAGCCGCAGGGACAGGGCCTACGAGCAGTACTTC. This codes for CASSRRDRAYEQYF. The chain carries TRBV7-2 and TRBJ2-7, with TRBD1 matching over 9 bases. This CDR3 spans 14 amino acids. CDR1 SGHTA and CDR2 FQGNSA come from the germline V gene. Trimming at V came to 5 bases and at J to 2 bases, leaving 4 bases not matched to a gene.